The clone carrying this T cell receptor beta chain occurred a few times. CDR3 length equals 13 residues. Germline CDR1 reads SGDLS; CDR2 reads YYNGEE. V lost 2 bases to trimming and J lost 9 bases, with 12 bases between them. One entry per CDR3 protein results from TCRdb running MiXCR on the 5' RACE reads. Here the sample spans 430,000 or so distinct CDR3 sequences, nearly 25% being singletons. This specimen belongs to a study of T-cell memory formation after mild COVID-19. The gene calls are TRBV9 and TRBJ2-1, with D unresolved. Sequencing was carried out using PBMCs or a T cell subset sorted from them (not recorded which). This clonotype was sampled from an adult woman who had mild COVID-19 (a few samples of this study predate the infection). Cell type and time point are not known. The CDR3 sequence is CASSVPPRIEQFF. The CDR3 bases are TGTGCCAGCAGCGTTCCGCCCCGGATTGAGCAGTTCTTC.